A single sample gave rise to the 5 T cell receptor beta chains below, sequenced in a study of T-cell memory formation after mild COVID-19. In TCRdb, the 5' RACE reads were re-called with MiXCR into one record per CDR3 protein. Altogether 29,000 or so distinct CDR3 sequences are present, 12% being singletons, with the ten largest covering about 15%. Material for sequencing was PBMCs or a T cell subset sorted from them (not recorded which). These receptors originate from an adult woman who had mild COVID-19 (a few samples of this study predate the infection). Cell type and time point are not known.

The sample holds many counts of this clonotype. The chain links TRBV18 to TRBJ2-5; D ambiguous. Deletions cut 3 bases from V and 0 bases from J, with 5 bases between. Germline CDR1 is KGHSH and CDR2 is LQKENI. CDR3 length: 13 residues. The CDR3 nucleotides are TGTGCCAGCTCACCTTCGTACCAAGAGACCCAGTACTTC. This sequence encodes CASSPSYQETQYF.

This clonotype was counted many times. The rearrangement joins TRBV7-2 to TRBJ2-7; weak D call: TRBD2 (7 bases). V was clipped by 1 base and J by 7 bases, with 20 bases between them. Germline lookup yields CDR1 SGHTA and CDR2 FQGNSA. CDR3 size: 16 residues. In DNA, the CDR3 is TGTGCCAGCAGCTTAGGGGGGCGGGGGTCTCCTACGGAGCAGTACTTC. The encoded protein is CASSLGGRGSPTEQYF.

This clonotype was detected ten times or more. The CDR3 DNA is TGTGCCGTAGGAGGGAACGAACCTAACTATGGCTACACCTTC. Protein: CAVGGNEPNYGYTF. J is TRBJ1-2 and V is TRBV7-9, with no clear D. V lost 11 bases to trimming and J lost 0 bases, with 16 bases between them. This CDR3 comprises 14 residues. Germline V gives CDR1 SEHNR, CDR2 FQNEAQ (reference sequence).

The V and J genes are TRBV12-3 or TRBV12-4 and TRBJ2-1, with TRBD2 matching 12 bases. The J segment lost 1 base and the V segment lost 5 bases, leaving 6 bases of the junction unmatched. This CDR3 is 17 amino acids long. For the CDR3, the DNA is TGTGCCAGCAGTCGCCTCGGGACTAGCGGGTCCTACAATGAGCAGTTCTTC. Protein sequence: CASSRLGTSGSYNEQFF.

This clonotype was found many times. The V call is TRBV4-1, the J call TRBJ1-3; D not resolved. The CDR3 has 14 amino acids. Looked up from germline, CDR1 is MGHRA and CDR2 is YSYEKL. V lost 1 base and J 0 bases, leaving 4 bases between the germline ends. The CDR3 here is CASSQAVSGNTIYF. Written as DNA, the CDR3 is TGCGCCAGCAGCCAAGCGGTCTCTGGAAACACCATATATTTT.